This record concerns one T cell receptor beta chain sequence. Its cognate antigen has yet to be identified. Base qualities were left out, and no much larger clone turns up one base away. The library came from the immunoSEQ multiplex PCR assay. TCRdb carries this immuneACCESS record with in-frame sequences only. Its versions omit some clonotypes, under half of them owing to an unresolved V gene in the studies checked, with the rest unexplained. This sample holds approximately 20,000 clones; roughly 78% were observed only once. The ten largest clones take up approximately 9.8% of the sample. The sample is drawn from a study of CD4+ T cells in melanoma (dated by TCRdb to about 2022). Turning to the overall study: The study examined neoantigen-specific CD4+ T cells in human melanoma. Findings and caveats that apply to the study as a whole: According to the report, neoantigen-specific CD4+ T cells in melanoma displayed diverse differentiation states. The report described a correlation between neoantigen-specific CD4+ T cells and the function of CD8+ T cells, macrophages and B cells.

The donors were melanoma patients. V has 10 bases trimmed and J has 6 bases trimmed; junction bases matching no gene number 16. CDR1 is given as LNHDA and CDR2 as SQIVND, both from the germline V gene (reference sequence). The CDR3 starts with the cysteine, ends with the phenylalanine, and has 15 residues. Only the CDR3 DNA stays, 45 bases, in frame from base 1. The chain is assembled from TRBV19 and TRBJ1-2, with 8 middle bases fitting TRBD1. The TCR comes from a human donor with melanoma. CDR3 loop: CATSHRTGTPDGYTF. Read as DNA, the sequence is TGTGCCACCTCACACCGGACAGGGACCCCGGATGGCTACACCTTC.